Listed below are T cell receptor beta chains from one sample, sequenced in a study of T cells in Graves' hyperthyroidism and ophthalmopathy. In TCRdb, the multiplex PCR reads were re-called with MiXCR into one record per CDR3 protein. The sample holds roughly 380,000 distinct CDR3 sequences, about 15% seen once. Sequencing was done on a sample of blood. The receptors come from a woman between 55 and 75 years old with Graves' hyperthyroidism. The CDR3 runs from the conserved cysteine through the conserved F or W. D genes are given only for firm matches. Expanded clones are given a class, and other clones once, few, many or no size at all.

TRBJ2-1 TRBD2 - TRBV9 TGTGCCAGCAGCGCCTCGGGAGGGACGTACAATGAGCAGTTCTTC CASSASGGTYNEQFF
TRBJ1-5 TRBD1 - TRBV6-1 TGTGCCAGCAGCCCAGGGGGGAATAGCAATCAGCCCCAGCATTTT CASSPGGNSNQPQHF
TRBJ2-1 - many TRBV11-2 TGTGCCAGCAGCCCAGTAGGGAGTCTCAGCTCCTACAATGAGCAGTTCTTC CASSPVGSLSSYNEQFF
TRBJ2-7 - many TRBV6-2/TRBV6-3 TGTGCCAGCAGTTACTCTGGCTACCAACCCTACGAGCAGTACTTC CASSYSGYQPYEQYF
TRBJ1-4 - - TRBV7-9 TGTGCCAGCATCACTACCCTAGGACAGAGGGAGACGGATCCAACTAATGAAAAACTGTTTTTT CASITTLGQRETDPTNEKLFF
TRBJ1-2 TRBD1 few TRBV5-6 TGTGCCAGCAGCTTCCGGGACAGGAGATCCTATGGCTACACCTTC CASSFRDRRSYGYTF
TRBJ2-2 - many TRBV5-1 TGCGCCAGCAGCTTGGACAGGTCGAACACCGGGGAGCTGTTTTTT CASSLDRSNTGELFF
TRBJ1-2 - many TRBV6-1 TGTGCCAGCAGCTACGCGTGGCCCACTAACTATGGCTACACCTTC CASSYAWPTNYGYTF
TRBJ1-1 - many TRBV3-1 TGTGCCAGCAGCCCCCAGGTCCCGAACACTGAAGCTTTCTTT CASSPQVPNTEAFF
TRBJ1-4 - few TRBV5-6 TGTGCCAGCAGCTTGCCTAGGAACAGGTCAAAACTGTTTTTT CASSLPRNRSKLFF
TRBJ2-4 - many TRBV12-3/TRBV12-4 TGTGCCAGCAGTTTGGGGCTACGCCAGGGGCCCAAAAACATTCAGTACTTC CASSLGLRQGPKNIQYF
TRBJ2-2 TRBD2 - TRBV5-1 TGCGCCAGCAGCTTGACTAGCGGGAGACCCGGGGAGCTGTTTTTT CASSLTSGRPGELFF
TRBJ1-1 - many TRBV30 TGTGCCTGGAGTCAGGGGTTGAACACTGAAGCTTTCTTT CAWSQGLNTEAFF
TRBJ1-1 TRBD1 many TRBV7-9 TGTGCCAGCAGCCTCGGACAGGATATTGTCCCTGAAGCTTTCTTT CASSLGQDIVPEAFF
TRBJ1-2 TRBD1 few TRBV6-9 TGTGCCAGCAGTTACCCTCAAGGGGGCGCGGATGGCTACACCTTC CASSYPQGGADGYTF
TRBJ2-2 - few TRBV5-1 TGCGCCAGCAGCCCGGTGTCGGGAGACACCGGGGAGCTGTTTTTT CASSPVSGDTGELFF
TRBJ2-5 TRBD2 few TRBV5-1 TGCGCCAGCAGCGCAGGGACTAGCGGGTACCAAGAGACCCAGTACTTC CASSAGTSGYQETQYF
TRBJ2-5 TRBD2 many TRBV7-2 TGTGCCAGCAGCTTAGTTAATACTAGCGGGAGAGAGACCCAGTACTTC CASSLVNTSGRETQYF
TRBJ2-1 - many TRBV3-1 TGTGCCAGCAGCCAAGAGGAGGGCAATGAGCAGTTCTTC CASSQEEGNEQFF
TRBJ2-3 - many TRBV12-3/TRBV12-4 TGTGCCAGCCGATCTAGCGCAACTAGCACAGATACGCAGTATTTT CASRSSATSTDTQYF
TRBJ1-2 - many TRBV9 TGTGCCAGCAGTCGAGGAGGGGTGGGTGATGGCTACACCTTC CASSRGGVGDGYTF
TRBJ2-5 - many TRBV7-2 TGTGCCAGCAGCTTAGTGGTAGAGTACCAAGAGACCCAGTACTTC CASSLVVEYQETQYF